This TCR beta chain appears in the sequencing data of a study of patients and donors after allogeneic stem cell transplantation. TCRdb re-called the RT-PCR reads with MiXCR, one entry per CDR3 protein. Of fewer than 500,000 distinct CDR3 sequences in the sample, under 20% were seen once. Germline CDR1 SGHAT, CDR2 FQDESV (reference sequence). The V end lost 3 bases, the J end lost 0 bases, and 20 bases lay between the germline ends. The CDR3 runs 18 residues. In its sample, this clonotype was seen a few times. The sequencing input was blood, either unsorted or a sorted T cell fraction (not recorded which). The chain combines TRBV11-1 with TRBJ1-1; D is possibly TRBD1 (6 bases). This TCR came from a human donor who was either an allogeneic HSCT recipient or a stem cell or donor lymphocyte infusion donor (not recorded which). It is not recorded whose cells these are; they may come from a transplant donor. As DNA, the CDR3 is TGTGCCAGCAGCTTCTCCCGGGACATCTGGAACCTGAACACTGAAGCTTTCTTT. Translated, it gives CASSFSRDIWNLNTEAFF.